This T cell receptor beta chain was sequenced in a study of T-cell memory formation after mild COVID-19. This CDR3 contains 15 residues. The germline V gene has CDR1 MNHEY and CDR2 SVGAGI. The V gene end was trimmed by 7 bases and the J gene end by 2 bases; junction bases not matched to a gene: 11. Points from the study as a whole: Mostly located in CM and EM were contracting CD4+ clones, with contracting CD8+ clones located in EMRA. Pre-infection memory contained some responding clones, which suggested that cross-reactive memory had joined.

TCRdb redid the calling of the 5' RACE reads with MiXCR, one entry per CDR3 protein. There are hundreds of thousands of distinct CDR3 sequences in the sample; approximately 15% occur only once, and 2% to 2.5% lies in the top ten. A note on this clonotype: Its specificity is not known.

The chain joins TRBV6-5 to TRBJ2-7, with TRBD2 matching over 7 bases. The sequence was obtained from an adult woman who had mild COVID-19 (a few samples of this study predate the infection). Cell type and time point are not known. Sequencing was performed on PBMCs or a T cell subset sorted from them (not recorded which). CDR3 nucleotide sequence: TGTGCCAGCACCAAGGGATGGGGGGGGACCTACGAGCAGTACTTC. Translated, it gives CASTKGWGGTYEQYF.